The 4 T cell receptor beta chains below were found in one sample sequenced in a study of blood T cell repertoires in COVID-19. TCRdb's copy holds only in-frame clones and misses some; the assay was immunoSEQ multiplex PCR. The sample has 180,000 or so clones; over 75% are singletons. Sequenced: peripheral blood. The receptor source for this set is a man aged 60 to 75 with acute or convalescent COVID-19.

The chain recombines TRBV6-5 with TRBJ2-5; 11 positions agree with TRBD1. CDR3 length: 15 amino acids. Unmatched junction bases numbered 11, after V lost 7 bases and J lost 7 bases. Germline lookup yields CDR1 MNHEY and CDR2 SVGAGI. CDR3 DNA: TGTGCCAGCAACCCGGGACAGGGGGGGAGAGGGACCCAGTACTTC. Its translation: CASNPGQGGRGTQYF.

This clone has a single count. A read error may explain this, as a much larger clone is one base away. At the DNA level, this CDR3 is encoded by other sequences in the same sample as well. This rearrangement joins TRBV7-2 to TRBJ2-7, with 9 bases fitting TRBD2. The length of the CDR3 is 14 residues. The germline V gene encodes CDR1 SGHTA and CDR2 FQGNSA. Unmatched junction bases numbered 3, after V lost 4 bases and J lost 2 bases. The CDR3 bases are TGTGCCAGCAGCTCGGGACTAGCAGCCTACGAGCAGTACTTC. The encoded protein is CASSSGLAAYEQYF.

The chain combines TRBV2 with TRBJ2-7, with D possibly matching TRBD1 (5 bases). CDR3 length equals 13 residues. Per the germline V gene, CDR1 is SNHLY and CDR2 is FYNNEI. CDR3 in amino acids: CAGASDTAYEQYF. CDR3 in DNA: TGTGCAGGAGCTTCGGACACCGCCTACGAGCAGTACTTC.

This clone has just a few counts. This sequence joins TRBV4-2 and TRBJ2-1, with TRBD1 as a possible D gene (6 bases). Between the trimmed V and J ends, which lost 0 bases and 6 bases, there was a span of 15 bases. Germline values: CDR1 LGHNA, CDR2 YNFKEQ. The CDR3 totals 16 residues. The DNA of the CDR3 is TGTGCCAGCAGCCAAGATAACAGGGACCTACGCAATGAGCAGTTCTTC. This gives the protein CASSQDNRDLRNEQFF.